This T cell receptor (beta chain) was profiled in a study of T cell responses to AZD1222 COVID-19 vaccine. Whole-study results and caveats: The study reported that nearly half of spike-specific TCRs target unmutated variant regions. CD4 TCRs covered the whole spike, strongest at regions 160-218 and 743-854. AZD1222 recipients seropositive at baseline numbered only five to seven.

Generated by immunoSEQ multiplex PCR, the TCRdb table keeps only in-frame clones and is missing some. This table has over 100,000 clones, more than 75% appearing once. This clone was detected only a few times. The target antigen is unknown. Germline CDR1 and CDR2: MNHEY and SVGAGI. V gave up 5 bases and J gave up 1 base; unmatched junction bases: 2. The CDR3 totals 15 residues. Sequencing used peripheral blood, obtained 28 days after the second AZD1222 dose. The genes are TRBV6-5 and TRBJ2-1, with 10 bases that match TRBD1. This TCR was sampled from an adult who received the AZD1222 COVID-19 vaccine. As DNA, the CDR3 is TGTGCCAGCAGTCGGACAGGGGGTTCCTACAATGAGCAGTTCTTC. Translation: CASSRTGGSYNEQFF.